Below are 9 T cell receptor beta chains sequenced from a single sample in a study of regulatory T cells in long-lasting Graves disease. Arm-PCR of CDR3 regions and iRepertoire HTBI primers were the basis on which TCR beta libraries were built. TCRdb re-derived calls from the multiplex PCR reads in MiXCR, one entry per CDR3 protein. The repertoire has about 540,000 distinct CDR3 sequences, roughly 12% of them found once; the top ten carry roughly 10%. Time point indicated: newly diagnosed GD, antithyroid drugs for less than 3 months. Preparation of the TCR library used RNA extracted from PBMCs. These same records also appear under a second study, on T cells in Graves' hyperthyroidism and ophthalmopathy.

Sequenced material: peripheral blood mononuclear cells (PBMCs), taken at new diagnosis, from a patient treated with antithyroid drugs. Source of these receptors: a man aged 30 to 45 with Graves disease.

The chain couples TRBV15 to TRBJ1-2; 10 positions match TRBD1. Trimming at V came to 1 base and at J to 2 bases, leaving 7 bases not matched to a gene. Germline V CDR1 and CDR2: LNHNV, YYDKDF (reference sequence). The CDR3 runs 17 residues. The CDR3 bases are TGTGCCACCAGCAGAGGCCTGACAGGGGGCGACAACTATGGCTACACCTTC. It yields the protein CATSRGLTGGDNYGYTF.

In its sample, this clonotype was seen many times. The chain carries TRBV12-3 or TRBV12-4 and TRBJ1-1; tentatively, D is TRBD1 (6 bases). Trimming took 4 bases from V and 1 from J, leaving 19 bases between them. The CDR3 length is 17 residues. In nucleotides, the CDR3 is TGTGCCAGCAGTTCCCTCCTCCTTGACAGGCGGAACACTGAAGCTTTCTTT. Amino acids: CASSSLLLDRRNTEAFF.

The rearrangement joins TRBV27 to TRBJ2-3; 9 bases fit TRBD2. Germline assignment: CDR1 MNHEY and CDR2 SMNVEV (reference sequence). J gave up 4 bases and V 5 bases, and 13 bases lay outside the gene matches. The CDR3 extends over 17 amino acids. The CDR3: CASSGIGRSGSSDTQYF. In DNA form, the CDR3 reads TGTGCCAGCAGTGGGATAGGTCGTAGCGGGAGCTCAGATACGCAGTATTTT.

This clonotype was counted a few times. CDR3 residues: CASSLGERSGEQYF. The CDR3 nucleotides are TGCGCCAGCAGCTTGGGAGAGCGGTCGGGGGAGCAGTACTTC. J is TRBJ2-7 and V is TRBV5-1; D possibly corresponds to TRBD2 (5 bases). Trimming took 0 bases from V and 7 from J, leaving 14 bases between them. The CDR3 loop spans 14 amino acids. The germline CDR1 and CDR2 sequences are SGHRS and YFSETQ.

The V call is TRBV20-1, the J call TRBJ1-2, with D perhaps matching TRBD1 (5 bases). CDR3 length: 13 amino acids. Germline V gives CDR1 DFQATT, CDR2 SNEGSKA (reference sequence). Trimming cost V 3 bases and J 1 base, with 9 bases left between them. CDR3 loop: CSASRDRNYGYTF. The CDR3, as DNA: TGCAGTGCTAGCAGGGATCGTAACTATGGCTACACCTTC.

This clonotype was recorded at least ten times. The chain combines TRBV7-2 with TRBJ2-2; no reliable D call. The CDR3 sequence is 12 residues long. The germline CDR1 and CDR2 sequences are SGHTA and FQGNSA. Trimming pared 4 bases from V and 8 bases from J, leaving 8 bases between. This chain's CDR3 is CASSSNRGELFF. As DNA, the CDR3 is TGTGCCAGCAGCTCAAACCGGGGGGAGCTGTTTTTT.

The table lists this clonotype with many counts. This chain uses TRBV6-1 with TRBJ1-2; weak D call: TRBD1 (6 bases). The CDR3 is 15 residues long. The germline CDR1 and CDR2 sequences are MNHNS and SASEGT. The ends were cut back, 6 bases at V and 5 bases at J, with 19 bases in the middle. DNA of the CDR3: TGTGCCAGCAGGCCGGCTGACAGGACCGGTTATGGCTACACCTTC. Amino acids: CASRPADRTGYGYTF.

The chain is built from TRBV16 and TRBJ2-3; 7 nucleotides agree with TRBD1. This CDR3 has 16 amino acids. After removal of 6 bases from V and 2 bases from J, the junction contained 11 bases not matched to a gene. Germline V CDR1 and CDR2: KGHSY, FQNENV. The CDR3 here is CASRLDRQGNTDTQYF. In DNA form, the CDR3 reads TGTGCCAGCAGACTCGACAGACAGGGTAACACAGATACGCAGTATTTT.

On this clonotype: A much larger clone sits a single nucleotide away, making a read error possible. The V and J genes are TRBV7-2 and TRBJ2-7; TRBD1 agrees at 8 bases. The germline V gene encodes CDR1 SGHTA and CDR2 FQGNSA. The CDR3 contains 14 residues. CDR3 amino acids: CAISYTGGTYEQHF. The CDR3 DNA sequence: TGTGCCATCAGCTACACAGGGGGAACGTACGAGCAGCACTTC.